A selection of T cell receptor beta chains follows, all from one sample in a study of T cells after yellow fever vaccination. TCRdb re-called the 5' RACE reads through MiXCR, storing one row per CDR3 protein. The sample has roughly 310,000 distinct CDR3 sequences; approximately 3.8% are singletons. Sequencing was performed on PBMCs, taken on the day of the yellow fever booster vaccination. The receptors shown here come from a man younger than 30 who received the YFV17D yellow fever vaccine. CDR3s include the opening cysteine and the closing phenylalanine or tryptophan. The order of the fields is J gene, V gene, clone size, D gene, CDR3 protein, CDR3 DNA. The D gene is left open where the match is weak. Some rows mark clone size as missing; the rest say once, few, many or name a class of expanded clone.

TRBJ2-7,TRBV6-1,.,.,CASSEWGEQYF,TGTGCCAGCAGTGAGTGGGGCGAGCAGTACTTC
TRBJ2-5,TRBV5-4,many,TRBD2,CASSLGLAQETQYF,TGTGCCAGCAGCTTGGGACTAGCGCAAGAGACCCAGTACTTC
TRBJ1-1,TRBV19,few,.,CASSILRGGTEAFF,TGTGCCAGTAGTATATTACGGGGAGGCACTGAAGCTTTCTTT
TRBJ1-1,TRBV19,.,TRBD1,CASRRTGLLNTEAFF,TGTGCCAGTAGGAGGACAGGGCTACTGAACACTGAAGCTTTCTTT
TRBJ1-1,TRBV12-3/TRBV12-4,.,TRBD1,CASSLAGGRPGTEAFF,TGTGCCAGCAGTTTAGCAGGGGGCAGACCAGGCACTGAAGCTTTCTTT
TRBJ2-2,TRBV6-5,few,TRBD2,CASRPGGFTGELFF,TGTGCCAGCCGGCCCGGGGGGTTCACCGGGGAGCTGTTTTTT
TRBJ2-7,TRBV7-2,many,.,CASSLGTRYYEQYF,TGTGCCAGCAGCTTAGGGACTCGATACTACGAGCAGTACTTC
TRBJ2-3,TRBV24-1,few,.,CATSDVGGSSTDTQYF,TGTGCCACCAGTGATGTGGGCGGCTCTAGCACAGATACGCAGTATTTT
TRBJ2-5,TRBV20-1,.,.,CSARVPGSGQETQYF,TGCAGTGCTAGAGTTCCGGGGAGTGGGCAAGAGACCCAGTACTTC
TRBJ2-1,TRBV7-9,many,TRBD1,CASSFLPPGQGRYEQFF,TGTGCCAGCAGCTTTTTGCCTCCGGGACAGGGTCGGTATGAGCAGTTCTTC
TRBJ2-5,TRBV6-1,many,.,CASSRAGFQETQYF,TGTGCCAGCAGCCGAGCCGGATTCCAAGAGACCCAGTACTTC
TRBJ1-1,TRBV29-1,few,.,CSVERGASTEAFF,TGCAGCGTTGAAAGGGGGGCGTCCACTGAAGCTTTCTTT